Listed here are 16 T cell receptor beta chains from one sample, sequenced in a study of beta chain features in type 1 diabetes. Every bit of the isolated RNA underwent reverse transcription, so sequencing read expressed TCRB transcripts. Generated by immunoSEQ multiplex PCR, the TCRdb table keeps only in-frame clones and is missing some. The table lists about 110,000 clones, about two fifths of them singletons, with over 0.065% in the top ten. The sample consisted of stem cell memory CD4+ T cells from blood. All receptors come from a woman younger than 30 in good health.

This clone was seen a few times. The chain couples TRBV7-3 to TRBJ2-7; the D gene is possibly TRBD2 (6 bases). The V end lost 5 bases, the J end lost 2 bases, and 22 bases lay between the germline ends. CDR1 and CDR2 from the germline V gene are SGHTA and FQGTGA. The CDR3 extends over 17 amino acids. The CDR3 loop reads CASSPGGGSGLPYEQYF. The CDR3, as DNA: TGTGCCAGCAGCCCTGGGGGTGGGAGCGGGCTCCCCTACGAGCAGTACTTC.

The V and J genes are TRBV29-1 and TRBJ1-1; the D gene is possibly TRBD1 (6 bases). The germline gives CDR1 SQVTM, CDR2 ANQGSEA. The CDR3 covers 14 residues. Between the trimmed V and J ends, which lost 3 bases and 6 bases, there was a span of 17 bases. The CDR3 is CSVELDSGFSEAFF. DNA for the CDR3: TGCAGCGTTGAGTTGGACAGTGGGTTTTCTGAAGCTTTCTTT.

The table lists this clone with a few counts. The rearrangement links TRBV9 to TRBJ2-7, with D perhaps matching TRBD1 (6 bases). This CDR3 is 14 amino acids long. The germline CDR1 and CDR2 sequences are SGDLS and YYNGEE. Trimming removed 5 bases from V and 2 bases from J, with 14 bases in between. The CDR3 sequence: CASRAGTPPYEQYF. Here the CDR3 DNA reads TGTGCCAGCAGGGCCGGGACACCACCCTACGAGCAGTACTTC.

This clone has only a few counts. The chain recombines TRBV6-6 with TRBJ2-1, with 9 bases fitting TRBD2. Germline V gives CDR1 MNHNY, CDR2 SVGAGI (reference sequence). The CDR3 sequence is 16 residues long. V shed 3 bases and J 7 bases; nucleotides not matched to a gene: 10. CDR3 sequence (DNA): TGTGCCAGCAGTTATTTAGTAGCGGGAGTTCCGAATGAGCAGTTCTTC. Amino acid sequence: CASSYLVAGVPNEQFF.

This clone was picked up a small number of times. This chain joins TRBV5-4 and TRBJ2-5; TRBD2 aligns across 9 bases. CDR1 and CDR2 (germline): SGHNT, YYREEE (reference sequence). V gave up 5 bases and J gave up 4 bases; unmatched junction bases: 6. This CDR3 is 14 amino acids long. CDR3: CASSLAGEGETQYF. The DNA of the CDR3 is TGTGCCAGCAGTTTAGCGGGAGAAGGAGAGACCCAGTACTTC.

The gene calls are TRBV5-1 and TRBJ2-7, with 7 bases identical to TRBD1. Germline assignment: CDR1 SGHRS and CDR2 YFSETQ. After removal of 4 bases from V and 6 bases from J, the junction contained 7 bases not matched to a gene. There are 13 residues in the CDR3. The CDR3 protein is CASSERTGGEQYF. The CDR3 DNA follows: TGCGCCAGCAGCGAACGGACAGGAGGCGAGCAGTACTTC.

The genes are TRBV6-5 and TRBJ1-3, with 9 nucleotides matching TRBD1. J gave up 2 bases and V 5 bases, and 1 base lay outside the gene matches. There are 14 residues in the CDR3. Germline values: CDR1 MNHEY, CDR2 SVGAGI. CDR3 nucleotide sequence: TGTGCCAGCAGTCGACAGGGGGCTGGAAACACCATATATTTT. This encodes CASSRQGAGNTIYF.

The gene calls are TRBV30 and TRBJ2-6, with 7 nucleotides matching TRBD2. The germline V gene encodes CDR1 GTSNPN and CDR2 SVGIG (reference sequence). Trimming at V came to 8 bases and at J to 0 bases, leaving 13 bases not matched to a gene. The CDR3 contains 17 residues. This CDR3 is CAGTVGRESSGANVLTF. In DNA form, the CDR3 reads TGTGCCGGAACCGTTGGGCGGGAGAGCTCTGGGGCCAACGTCCTGACTTTC. Drawing the rest from reference TRBV30 and TRBJ2-6, the complete variable domain is SQTIHQWPATLVQPVGSPLSLECTVEGTSNPNLYWYRQAAGRGLQLLFYSVGIGQISSEVPQNLSASRPQDRQFILSSKKLLLSDSGFYLCAGTVGRESSGANVLTFGAGSRLTVL.

The V and J genes are TRBV4-3 and TRBJ2-5; 7 nucleotides agree with TRBD2. With V trimmed by 0 bases and J by 7 bases, 5 bases remained unmatched. The CDR3 covers 14 residues. The germline CDR1 and CDR2 sequences are LGHNA and YSLEER. The CDR3 nucleotides are TGCGCCAGCAGCCAAGACTTACCGGGGGGGACCCAGTACTTC. Protein sequence: CASSQDLPGGTQYF.

This clone was observed a handful of times. The V and J genes are TRBV5-1 and TRBJ1-1, with D tentatively TRBD1 (6 bases). The CDR3 length is 14 residues. Germline V gives CDR1 SGHRS, CDR2 YFSETQ. The ends were cut back, 4 bases at V and 0 bases at J, with 10 bases in the middle. CDR3 nucleotides: TGCGCCAGCAGCAGGGACACGTTGAACACTGAAGCTTTCTTT. The encoded protein is CASSRDTLNTEAFF.

This clone occurred a few times. The V and J genes are TRBV7-2 and TRBJ2-3, with D maybe TRBD2 (7 bases). CDR3 size: 15 residues. The germline V gene has CDR1 SGHTA and CDR2 FQGNSA. The V and J ends lost 8 bases and 1 base respectively, with 16 bases between them. CDR3 bases: TGTGCCAGCGCCCCTGGGGGGGGCCGCACAGATACGCAGTATTTT. Protein sequence: CASAPGGGRTDTQYF.

This sequence joins TRBV19 and TRBJ2-3, with TRBD2 matching over 13 bases. This CDR3 has 14 residues. The trim removed 10 bases at V and 3 bases at J, leaving 4 bases unmatched. Germline values: CDR1 LNHDA, CDR2 SQIVND (reference sequence). Here the CDR3 DNA reads TGTGCCACCCAGGGACTAGCGGGGACAGATACGCAGTATTTT. Translated: CATQGLAGTDTQYF.

The CDR3 nucleotides are TGTGCCAGCAGCTTAAACGGAGACTCTGGAAACACCATATATTTT. It codes for CASSLNGDSGNTIYF. V and J are TRBV7-3 and TRBJ1-3; D remains ambiguous. Germline CDR1 SGHTA, CDR2 FQGTGA. The CDR3 is 15 amino acids. Trimming stripped 1 base from V and 0 bases from J, with 7 bases between. The full variable domain, in which reference TRBV7-3 and TRBJ1-3 provide the parts outside the CDR3, is GAGVSQTPSNKVTEKGKYVELRCDPISGHTALYWYRQSLGQGPEFLIYFQGTGAADDSGLPNDRFFAVRPEGSVSTLKIQRTERGDSAVYLCASSLNGDSGNTIYFGEGSWLTVV.

The V and J genes are TRBV7-3 and TRBJ2-3, with TRBD2 identical over 14 bases. Germline CDR1 reads SGHTA; CDR2 reads FQGTGA. The CDR3 sequence is 15 residues long. With 5 bases clipped from V and 9 bases from J, the junction kept 7 bases outside the gene matches. CDR3 sequence (DNA): TGTGCCAGCAGCCCACCGGGACTAGCGGGAGTGACGCAGTATTTT. Translation gives CASSPPGLAGVTQYF.

This sequence joins TRBV7-2 and TRBJ2-6, with TRBD1 as a possible D gene (5 bases). V was trimmed by 5 bases and J by 4 bases, leaving 12 bases between them. From germline, CDR1 is SGHTA and CDR2 FQGNSA. CDR3 length: 15 residues. The CDR3: CASSLQGTGANVLTF. CDR3 coding DNA: TGTGCCAGCAGCCTGCAGGGTACAGGGGCCAACGTCCTGACTTTC.

The V call is TRBV7-9, the J call TRBJ2-5; D might be TRBD2 (6 bases). The DNA end favors TRBJ2-7, so the J call may be wrong. The CDR3 has 12 amino acids. Per germline, CDR1 SEHNR and CDR2 FQNEAQ (reference sequence). Here the CDR3 reads CASSPRGYEQYF. The DNA of the CDR3 is TGTGCCAGCAGCCCCCGGGGGTACGAGCAGTACTTC.